One sample yielded the 22 T cell receptor beta chains listed below, sequenced in a study of beta chain features in type 1 diabetes. Expressed TCRB transcripts were sequenced, since all the RNA that had been isolated was reverse transcribed. Only in-frame clones appear in the TCRdb table, and some are missing; sequencing was by immunoSEQ multiplex PCR. The sample records 860,000 or so clones, about 17% being singletons. Sequences were obtained from naive CD4+ T cells from blood. The receptors here all came from a woman between 18 and 30 years old in good health.

This clone showed up just a few times. The chain recombines TRBV5-4 with TRBJ2-4; the match to TRBD2 covers 7 bases. The CDR3 spans 17 residues. The germline gives CDR1 SGHNT, CDR2 YYREEE (reference sequence). V dropped 4 bases and J dropped 1; count of bases not matched to a gene: 11. The DNA for the CDR3 is TGTGCCAGCAGCCAGGAGGCAGCGGGAAATGCCAAAAACATTCAGTACTTC. Translation gives CASSQEAAGNAKNIQYF.

V and J are TRBV28 and TRBJ1-2, with 9 positions matching TRBD1. In germline, CDR1 is MDHEN, CDR2 SYDVKM. Trimming took 4 bases from V and 7 from J; bases not matched to a gene: 10. CDR3 length: 15 amino acids. This chain's CDR3 is CASSSTRQGVGGYTF. The CDR3 DNA follows: TGTGCCAGCAGTTCGACCCGACAGGGGGTGGGTGGCTACACCTTC.

This clone was seen more than once but under ten times. The rearrangement uses TRBV19 and TRBJ1-2, with no clear D. Between the trimmed V and J ends, which lost 7 bases and 8 bases, there was a span of 17 bases. Germline V gene data show CDR1 as LNHDA and CDR2 as SQIVND (reference sequence). The CDR3 consists of 13 residues. For the CDR3, the DNA is TGTGCCAGTACCCACCCTGCCACGGGGGGCTACACCTTC. Translating it yields CASTHPATGGYTF.

This chain joins TRBV28 and TRBJ2-1, with D perhaps matching TRBD1 or TRBD2 (5 bases each). The CDR3 has 18 amino acids. Germline loops: CDR1 MDHEN, CDR2 SYDVKM. V lost 1 base to trimming and J lost 6 bases, with 22 bases between them. CDR3 nucleotide sequence: TGTGCCAGCAGTTTATACACGTACTACTCCGCGAGGGGCAATGAGCAGTTCTTC. Its protein is CASSLYTYYSARGNEQFF.

This clone was counted a few times. The genes are TRBV11-2 and TRBJ2-7; 9 bases fit TRBD2. V lost 1 base, J lost 3 bases, and 4 bases stayed unmatched. CDR3 size: 15 residues. Germline values: CDR1 SGHAT, CDR2 FQNNGV. The CDR3 sequence: CASSLVSGRIYEQYF. The CDR3 nucleotides read TGTGCCAGCAGCTTAGTGAGCGGGAGGATCTACGAGCAGTACTTC.

This chain joins TRBV28 and TRBJ2-3, with 7 bases fitting TRBD2. The germline CDR1 and CDR2 sequences are MDHEN and SYDVKM. The junction had 2 bases not matched to a gene; V was cut back by 6 bases and J by 5 bases. This CDR3 has 12 residues. This CDR3 is CASRTGGDTQYF. CDR3 nucleotides: TGTGCCAGCAGAACGGGGGGAGATACGCAGTATTTT.

The table lists this clone with a few counts. The J gene is TRBJ2-5, the V gene TRBV28; 8 nucleotides line up with TRBD2. V was pared by 8 bases and J by 5 bases, with 7 bases of the junction left unmatched. The CDR3 consists of 13 residues. Germline-derived CDR1 and CDR2 are MDHEN and SYDVKM. The CDR3 DNA is TGTGCCAGCGGGGCGGGAGGCGAGGAGACCCAGTACTTC. This gives the protein CASGAGGEETQYF.

This clone was picked up a small number of times. V gene TRBV6-1 combines with J gene TRBJ1-1; a possible D gene is TRBD1 (6 bases). Germline CDR1 and CDR2: MNHNS and SASEGT. The CDR3 consists of 13 residues. The germline V and J ends were trimmed by 0 bases and 6 bases, with 8 bases remaining between them. Here the CDR3 reads CASSEAGGAEAFF. The DNA of the CDR3 is TGTGCCAGCAGTGAAGCAGGGGGAGCTGAAGCTTTCTTT.

This clone has only a few counts. This chain uses TRBV6-5 with TRBJ2-3; 7 bases map to TRBD2. CDR1 is MNHEY, CDR2 SVGAGI, per germline. There are 15 residues in the CDR3. The V segment lost 6 bases and the J segment 5 bases; nucleotides outside the gene matches: 11. The CDR3 region has the DNA TGTGCCAGCAGGTCTCGCGGGAGATCCGTAGATACGCAGTATTTT. Encoded protein: CASRSRGRSVDTQYF.

In DNA, the CDR3 is TGTGCCAGCAGCGTAGCGGGTGGGAGGGCCGACAATGAGCAGTTCTTC. It yields the protein CASSVAGGRADNEQFF. The rearrangement joins TRBV9 to TRBJ2-1, with TRBD2 identical over 7 bases. The CDR3 totals 16 residues. The trim removed 0 bases at V and 5 bases at J, leaving 8 bases unmatched. Germline CDR1 is SGDLS and CDR2 is YYNGEE.

V usage is TRBV4-3 and J usage is TRBJ2-4; 12 nucleotides line up with TRBD2. The CDR3 covers 17 residues. The germline gives CDR1 LGHNA, CDR2 YSLEER. V was pared by 3 bases and J by 2 bases, with 5 bases of the junction left unmatched. The chain's CDR3 is CASSQNLAGGSKNIQYF. CDR3 DNA sequence: TGCGCCAGCAGCCAGAATCTAGCGGGAGGGTCCAAAAACATTCAGTACTTC.

This clone was found a few times. The chain has TRBV4-2 and TRBJ1-1, with D unclear. CDR3 size: 14 residues. V was cut by 2 bases and J by 5 bases, with 12 bases left in between. Germline CDR1 LGHNA, CDR2 YNFKEQ. CDR3 nucleotides: TGTGCCAGCAGCCAATACTTAGATGGGACTGAAGCTTTCTTT. Translated, it gives CASSQYLDGTEAFF.

The CDR3 here is CASSETDRSNTGELFF. In DNA form, the CDR3 reads TGTGCCAGCAGTGAGACCGACAGATCGAACACCGGGGAGCTGTTTTTT. This chain links TRBV2 with TRBJ2-2, with D tentatively TRBD1 (5 bases). The CDR3 has 16 residues. The V end was cut by 3 bases, the J end by 0 bases, with 11 bases between. Germline CDR1 and CDR2: SNHLY and FYNNEI.

This clone was detected only a few times. The chain has TRBV11-2 and TRBJ2-1; D may be TRBD2 (6 bases). The CDR3 totals 14 residues. Trimming took 5 bases from V and 10 from J, leaving 18 bases between them. Looked up from germline, CDR1 is SGHAT and CDR2 is FQNNGV. In DNA form, the CDR3 reads TGTGCCAGCAGCCAAAAGCGCGCTAGCGTCGAGCAGTTCTTC. Protein: CASSQKRASVEQFF.

The sample holds a few counts of this clone. A read error may produce the germline difference seen at one junction end. V gene TRBV7-2 combines with J gene TRBJ2-7, with 8 bases matching TRBD1. Germline-derived CDR1 and CDR2 are SGHTA and FQGNSA. The CDR3 totals 15 residues. The CDR3 DNA is TGTGCCAGCAGCTCACAGCGGACAGGGTCCTCCGAGCAGTACTTC. Protein: CASSSQRTGSSEQYF.

The table lists this clone with a few counts. The chain recombines TRBV7-2 with TRBJ1-1; TRBD1 matches at 7 bases. The V gene end was trimmed by 7 bases and the J gene end by 1 base; junction bases not matched to a gene: 6. The CDR3 length is 14 residues. Looked up from germline, CDR1 is SGHTA and CDR2 is FQGNSA. The DNA for the CDR3 is TGTGCCAGCACCTCCGGGACAGCGAACACTGAAGCTTTCTTT. Its translation is CASTSGTANTEAFF. The full variable domain, completed using reference TRBV7-2 and TRBJ1-1, is GAGVSQSPSNKVTEKGKDVELRCDPISGHTALYWYRQSLGQGLEFLIYFQGNSAPDKSGLPSDRFSAERTGGSVSTLTIQRTQQEDSAVYLCASTSGTANTEAFFGQGTRLTVV.

The chain joins TRBV18 to TRBJ2-1; 7 bases are a match to TRBD2. The CDR3 covers 17 residues. V gave up 5 bases and J gave up 0 bases; unmatched junction bases: 10. CDR1 and CDR2 (germline): KGHSH, LQKENI. This CDR3 is CASSSRLADSSYNEQFF. CDR3 DNA: TGTGCCAGCTCATCACGACTAGCTGACAGCTCCTACAATGAGCAGTTCTTC.

This chain links TRBV25-1 with TRBJ1-2; no clear D. V lost 1 base to trimming and J lost 10 bases, with 19 bases between them. Per germline, CDR1 MGHDK and CDR2 SYGVNS. The CDR3 totals 15 residues. This CDR3 reads CASSELREIGNYYTF. CDR3 coding DNA: TGTGCCAGCAGTGAATTAAGGGAAATCGGGAACTACTACACCTTC.

DNA of the CDR3: TGTGCCACCCATCCGGGACTAGCTGGCAATGAGCAGTTCTTC. This gives the protein CATHPGLAGNEQFF. The rearrangement uses TRBV5-4 and TRBJ2-1; 9 bases are shared with TRBD2. J gave up 6 bases and V 9 bases, and 10 bases lay outside the gene matches. This CDR3 contains 14 residues. Germline CDR1 is SGHNT and CDR2 is YYREEE (reference sequence).

In this sample, this clone turned up a few times. V and J are TRBV20-1 and TRBJ2-7; tentative D call: TRBD2 (6 bases). Germline assignment: CDR1 DFQATT and CDR2 SNEGSKA (reference sequence). This CDR3 has 11 residues. Trimming took off 6 bases at V and 3 bases at J, with 9 bases between the two ends. The CDR3 region has the DNA TGCAGTGCGCGGACTAACTACGAGCAGTACTTC. Translating it yields CSARTNYEQYF.

This chain links TRBV4-1 with TRBJ2-1; D remains unclear. The CDR3 extends over 13 amino acids. Germline lookup yields CDR1 MGHRA and CDR2 YSYEKL. V lost 2 bases to trimming and J lost 6 bases, with 8 bases between them. Written as DNA, the CDR3 is TGCGCCAGCAGCCAAATCAGAGGCAATGAGCAGTTCTTC. This encodes CASSQIRGNEQFF.

The V and J genes are TRBV7-9 and TRBJ1-2; 8 nucleotides align to TRBD1. The V and J ends lost 5 bases and 4 bases, in that order; junction bases with no gene match: 12. The CDR3 has 16 residues. Germline CDR1 reads SEHNR; CDR2 reads FQNEAQ (reference sequence). CDR3 DNA: TGTGCCAGCAGCCCCGGACAGGGCGGTATCCCCTATGGCTACACCTTC. Protein: CASSPGQGGIPYGYTF.